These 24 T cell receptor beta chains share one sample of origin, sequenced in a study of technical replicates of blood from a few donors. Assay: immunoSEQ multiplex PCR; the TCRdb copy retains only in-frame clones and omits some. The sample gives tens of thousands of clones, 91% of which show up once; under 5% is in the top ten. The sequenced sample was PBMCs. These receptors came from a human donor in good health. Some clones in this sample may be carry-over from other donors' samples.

The CDR3 here is CASSLYFGTGGASYGYTF. CDR3 bases: TGTGCCAGCAGTTTATATTTCGGGACAGGGGGCGCGAGCTATGGCTACACCTTC. The chain uses TRBV27 and TRBJ1-2; 12 nucleotides align to TRBD1. V gave up 1 base and J gave up 4 bases; unmatched junction bases: 10. Germline-derived CDR1 and CDR2 are MNHEY and SMNVEV (reference sequence). The CDR3 runs to 18 residues.

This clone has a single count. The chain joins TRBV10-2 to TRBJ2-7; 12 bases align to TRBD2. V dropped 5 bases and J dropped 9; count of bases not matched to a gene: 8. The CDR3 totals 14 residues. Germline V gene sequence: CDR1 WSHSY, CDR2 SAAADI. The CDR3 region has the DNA TGCGCCAGCAGTCCCTGGACTAGCGGGGATGGGCAGTACTTC. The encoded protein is CASSPWTSGDGQYF.

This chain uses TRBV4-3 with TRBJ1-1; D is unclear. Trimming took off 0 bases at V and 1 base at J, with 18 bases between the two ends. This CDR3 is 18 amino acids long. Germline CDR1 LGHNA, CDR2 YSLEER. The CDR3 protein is CASSQESPGNVWNTEAFF. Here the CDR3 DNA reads TGCGCCAGCAGCCAAGAGAGCCCGGGAAATGTATGGAACACTGAAGCTTTCTTT.

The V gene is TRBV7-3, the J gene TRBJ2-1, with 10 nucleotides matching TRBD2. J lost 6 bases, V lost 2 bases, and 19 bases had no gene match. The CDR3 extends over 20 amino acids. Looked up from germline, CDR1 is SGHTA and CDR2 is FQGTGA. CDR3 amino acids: CASSLSLGAKAGGPGNEQFF. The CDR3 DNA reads TGTGCCAGCAGCTTATCCCTGGGGGCAAAAGCGGGAGGGCCGGGCAATGAGCAGTTCTTC. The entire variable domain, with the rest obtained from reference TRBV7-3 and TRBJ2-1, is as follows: GAGVSQTPSNKVTEKGKYVELRCDPISGHTALYWYRQSLGQGPEFLIYFQGTGAADDSGLPNDRFFAVRPEGSVSTLKIQRTERGDSAVYLCASSLSLGAKAGGPGNEQFFGPGTRLTVL.

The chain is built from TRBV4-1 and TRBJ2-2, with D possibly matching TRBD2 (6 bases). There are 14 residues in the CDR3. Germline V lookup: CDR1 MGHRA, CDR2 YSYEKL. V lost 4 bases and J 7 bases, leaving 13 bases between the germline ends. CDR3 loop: CASSLAGNGGELFF. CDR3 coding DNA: TGCGCCAGCAGCCTCGCGGGGAATGGCGGGGAGCTGTTTTTT.

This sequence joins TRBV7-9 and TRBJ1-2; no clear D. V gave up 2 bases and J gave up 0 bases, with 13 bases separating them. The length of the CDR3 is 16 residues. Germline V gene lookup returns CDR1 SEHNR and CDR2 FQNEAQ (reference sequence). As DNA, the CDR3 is TGTGCCAGCAGCTTAATTATAGGAGTCGCTAACTATGGCTACACCTTC. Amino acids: CASSLIIGVANYGYTF.

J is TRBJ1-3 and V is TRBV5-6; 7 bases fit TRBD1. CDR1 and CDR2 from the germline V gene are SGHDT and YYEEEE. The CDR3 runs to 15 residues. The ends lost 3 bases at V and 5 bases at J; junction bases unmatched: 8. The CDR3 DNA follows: TGTGCCAGCAGCTCCACCAGGGGGTACAGAAACACCATATATTTT. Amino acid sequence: CASSSTRGYRNTIYF.

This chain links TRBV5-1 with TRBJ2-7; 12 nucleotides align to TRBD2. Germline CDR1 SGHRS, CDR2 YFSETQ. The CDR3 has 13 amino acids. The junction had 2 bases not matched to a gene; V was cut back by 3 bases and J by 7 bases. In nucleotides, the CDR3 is TGCGCCAGCAGCTCTAGCGGGAGGGGTGAGCAGTACTTC. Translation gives CASSSSGRGEQYF.

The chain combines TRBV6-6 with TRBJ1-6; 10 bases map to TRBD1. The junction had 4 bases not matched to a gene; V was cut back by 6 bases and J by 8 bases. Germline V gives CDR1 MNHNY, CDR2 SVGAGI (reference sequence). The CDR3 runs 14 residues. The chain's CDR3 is CASRPGTGDSPLHF. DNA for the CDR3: TGTGCCAGCAGACCCGGGACAGGGGATTCACCCCTCCACTTT.

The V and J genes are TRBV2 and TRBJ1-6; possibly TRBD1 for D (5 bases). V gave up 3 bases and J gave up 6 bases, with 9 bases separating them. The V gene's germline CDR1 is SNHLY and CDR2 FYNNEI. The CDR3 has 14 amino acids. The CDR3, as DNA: TGTGCCAGCAGTGACAGGGAATTTAATTCACCCCTCCACTTT. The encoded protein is CASSDREFNSPLHF.

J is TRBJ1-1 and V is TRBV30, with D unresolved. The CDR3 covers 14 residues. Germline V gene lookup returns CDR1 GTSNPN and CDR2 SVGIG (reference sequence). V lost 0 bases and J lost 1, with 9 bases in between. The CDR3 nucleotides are TGTGCCTGGAGTGTCGACAACAAGAACACTGAAGCTTTCTTT. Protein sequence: CAWSVDNKNTEAFF.

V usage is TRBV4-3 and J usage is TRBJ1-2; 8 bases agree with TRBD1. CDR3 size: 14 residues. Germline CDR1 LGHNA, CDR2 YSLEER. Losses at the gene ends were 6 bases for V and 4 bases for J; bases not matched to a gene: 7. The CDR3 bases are TGCGCCAGCAGTCCGGGACAGGCTATCTATGGCTACACCTTC. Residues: CASSPGQAIYGYTF.

CDR3 residues: CASSLGGKGETQYF. CDR3 nucleotides: TGTGCCAGCAGCTTAGGCGGGAAAGGGGAGACCCAGTACTTC. The chain uses TRBV11-1 and TRBJ2-5; possible D gene TRBD2, 6 bases. This CDR3 has 14 residues. Germline CDR1 is SGHAT and CDR2 is FQDESV (reference sequence). The V end lost 1 base, the J end lost 5 bases, and 11 bases lay between the germline ends.

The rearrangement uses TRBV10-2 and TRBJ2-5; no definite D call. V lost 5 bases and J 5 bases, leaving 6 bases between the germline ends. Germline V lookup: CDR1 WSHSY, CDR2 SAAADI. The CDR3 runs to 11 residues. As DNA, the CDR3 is TGCGCCAGCAGTCCATTGGAGACCCAGTACTTC. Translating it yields CASSPLETQYF.

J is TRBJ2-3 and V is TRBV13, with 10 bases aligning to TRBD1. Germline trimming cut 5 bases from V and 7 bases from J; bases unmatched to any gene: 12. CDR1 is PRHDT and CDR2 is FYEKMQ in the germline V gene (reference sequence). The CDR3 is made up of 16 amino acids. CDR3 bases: TGTGCCAGCAGCACCCCCGAGACAGGGGGCGCGCATACGCAGTATTTT. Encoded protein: CASSTPETGGAHTQYF.

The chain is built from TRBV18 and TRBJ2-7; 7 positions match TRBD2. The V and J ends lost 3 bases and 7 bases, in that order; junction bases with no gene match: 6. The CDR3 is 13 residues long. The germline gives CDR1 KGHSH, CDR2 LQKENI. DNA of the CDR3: TGTGCCAGCTCACCCCCCGGGGGAGGGGAGCAGTACTTC. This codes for CASSPPGGGEQYF.

The CDR3 coding sequence is TGTGCCAGTAGGGATACGTACAGGGGCGGAGGTGAAAAACTGTTTTTT. Residues: CASRDTYRGGGEKLFF. The rearrangement uses TRBV19 and TRBJ1-4; TRBD1 aligns across 7 bases. Trimming took 6 bases from V and 7 from J; bases not matched to a gene: 14. Germline loops: CDR1 LNHDA, CDR2 SQIVND (reference sequence). The CDR3 runs to 16 residues.

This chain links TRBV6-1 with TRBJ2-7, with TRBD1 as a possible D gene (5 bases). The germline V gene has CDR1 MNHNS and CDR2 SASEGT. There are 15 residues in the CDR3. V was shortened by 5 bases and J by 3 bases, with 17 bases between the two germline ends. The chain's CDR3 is CASSNPGNHRYEQYF. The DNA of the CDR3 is TGTGCCAGCAGTAACCCAGGGAACCACCGCTACGAGCAGTACTTC.

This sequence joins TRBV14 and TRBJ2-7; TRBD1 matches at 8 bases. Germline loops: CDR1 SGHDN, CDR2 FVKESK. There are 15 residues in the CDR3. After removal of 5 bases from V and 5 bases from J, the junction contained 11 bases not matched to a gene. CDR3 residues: CASSKGQGPVDEQYF. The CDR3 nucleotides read TGTGCCAGCAGCAAAGGACAGGGCCCCGTGGACGAGCAGTACTTC.

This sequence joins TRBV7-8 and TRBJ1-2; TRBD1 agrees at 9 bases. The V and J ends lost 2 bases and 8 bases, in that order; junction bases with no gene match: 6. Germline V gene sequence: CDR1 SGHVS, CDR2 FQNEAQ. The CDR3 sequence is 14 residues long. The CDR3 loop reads CASSLTGQGHGYTF. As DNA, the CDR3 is TGTGCCAGCAGCTTAACTGGACAGGGGCACGGCTACACCTTC.

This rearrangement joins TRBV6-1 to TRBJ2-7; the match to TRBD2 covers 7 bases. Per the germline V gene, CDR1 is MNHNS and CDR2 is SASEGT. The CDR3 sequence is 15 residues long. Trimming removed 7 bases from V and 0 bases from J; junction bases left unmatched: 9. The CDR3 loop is CASKTGSGVSYEQYF. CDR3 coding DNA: TGTGCCAGCAAAACGGGGAGCGGGGTCTCCTACGAGCAGTACTTC.

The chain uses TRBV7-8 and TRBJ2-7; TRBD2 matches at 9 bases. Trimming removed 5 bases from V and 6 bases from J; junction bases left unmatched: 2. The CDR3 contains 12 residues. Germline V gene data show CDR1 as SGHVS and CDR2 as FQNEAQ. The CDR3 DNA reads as TGTGCCAGCAGCGTTAGCGGGGGCGAGCAGTACTTC. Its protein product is CASSVSGGEQYF. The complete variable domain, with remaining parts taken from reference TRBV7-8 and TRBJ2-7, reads GAGVSQSPRYKVAKRGQDVALRCDPISGHVSLFWYQQALGQGPEFLTYFQNEAQLDKSGLPSDRFFAERPEGSVSTLKIQRTQQEDSAVYLCASSVSGGEQYFGPGTRLTVT.

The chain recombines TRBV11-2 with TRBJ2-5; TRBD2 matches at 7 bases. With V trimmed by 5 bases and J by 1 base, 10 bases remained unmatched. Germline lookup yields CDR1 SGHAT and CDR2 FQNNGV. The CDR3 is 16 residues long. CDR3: CASSARTSAFQETQYF. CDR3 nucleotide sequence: TGTGCCAGCAGCGCCCGGACTAGTGCATTCCAAGAGACCCAGTACTTC.

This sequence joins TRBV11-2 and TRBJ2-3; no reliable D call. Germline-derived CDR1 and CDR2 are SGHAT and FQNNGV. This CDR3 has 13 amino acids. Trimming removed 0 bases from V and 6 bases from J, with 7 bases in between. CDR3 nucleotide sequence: TGTGCCAGCAGCTTAGAGGCCTCCGATACGCAGTATTTT. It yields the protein CASSLEASDTQYF.